The sequence of this T cell receptor beta chain was determined in a study of blood T cell repertoires in COVID-19. Across the whole study: Sites across the United States, Italy and Spain contributed samples from acute and convalescent COVID-19. PBMCs, B-cell-depleted T cells, or T cells provided the cDNA or gDNA that made up the material.

Clones were read by immunoSEQ multiplex PCR, and TCRdb kept only the in-frame ones, dropping some. Of 150,000 to 250,000 clones detected, 84% appear once; the ten largest clones hold around 7%. Enrollees, about 18 to 89 years old, lived in around 23 US areas. The specimen was PBMCs or T cells enriched from blood (not recorded which). This TCR derives from a man aged 40-49 years who had recovered from COVID-19.

The CDR3 nucleotides are TGTGCCAGCAGTTTTCAAGCGGGGGGGGCCTACGAGCAGTACTTC. Translation: CASSFQAGGAYEQYF. The rearrangement links TRBV6-5 to TRBJ2-7; 10 nucleotides line up with TRBD2. Per germline, CDR1 MNHEY and CDR2 SVGAGI. The CDR3 is made up of 15 amino acids. V trimming: 4 bases; J trimming: 2 bases; junction bases outside the gene matches: 5.